The TCR beta chain under discussion was sequenced for a study of CD8+CD57+ T cells in acquired aplastic anemia. Overall study results and limits: Roughly 30 CD8+ CDR3 sequences occurred in both the patients and the controls.

Patients included in sequencing had previously demonstrated CD8+CD57+ cell expansion by flow cytometry. In all patients, the disease was severe acquired aplastic anemia. Comments on this clonotype: The antigen is unknown.

The CDR3 is 13 residues long. Germline values: CDR1 MGHRA, CDR2 YSYEKL. Trimming left V 1 base short and J 3 bases short, with 7 bases between. Profiling that covered TCR beta VDJ and CDR3 relied on genomic DNA as its template. TCRdb fed the reads into MiXCR, producing one record per CDR3 protein. The data hold fewer than 200,000 distinct CDR3 sequences, with about half observed a single time. The sample consisted of sorted CD4+, CD8+, or CD8+CD57+ T cells (not recorded which) from PBMCs. This clonotype originated in a human donor with aplastic anemia. The chain joins TRBV4-1 to TRBJ2-7; D is ambiguous. The CDR3 bases are TGCGCCAGCAGCCAAGGGACGTACTACGAGCAGTACTTC. This encodes CASSQGTYYEQYF.